What follows is one T cell receptor (beta chain) and its context. Its cognate antigen is unknown. One junction end does not reproduce the germline sequence, and a read error may be involved. The data derive from a study of cytomegalovirus exposure and HLA in healthy donors. Study results and limitations: In an earlier analysis, most TCR beta V segments were productive about 87% or about 30% of the time. What a later analysis reportedly showed was that an Asian-associated ancestry cluster had fewer N-insertions than the approximately 700-donor mean. Sequence variants that were highly shared formed a cluster that was likely a sequencing artifact.

Both 60 Vbeta primers and 13 Jbeta primers went into the PCR. Using immunoSEQ multiplex PCR, the repertoire was profiled, and TCRdb retains in-frame clones only, with some absent. The data show tens of thousands of clones, over 60% seen once. The specimen sequenced was PBMCs. The source is a woman between 40 and 50 years old in good health and CMV-seropositive.

CDR3 nucleotides: TGTGCCTGGAGAACAAGGCAATTTAACTATGGCTACCCCTTC. This sequence encodes CAWRTRQFNYGYPF. This chain links TRBV30 with TRBJ1-2; D not resolved. CDR1 is GTSNPN, CDR2 SVGIG, per germline (reference sequence). The CDR3 covers 14 residues.